The 29 T cell receptor beta chains below all came from one sample that was sequenced in a study of cytomegalovirus exposure and HLA in healthy donors. This PCR relied on a set of 60 Vbeta primers and 13 Jbeta primers. The method was immunoSEQ multiplex PCR; TCRdb's version includes in-frame clones alone and lacks a portion of them. The repertoire shows tens of thousands of clones; the top ten hold 1.5%. The sequenced sample consisted of PBMCs. The receptor source for this set is a woman aged 55-69 years in good health and CMV-seronegative.

The V call is TRBV28, the J call TRBJ2-1, with TRBD2 matching over 13 bases. This CDR3 has 15 amino acids. Germline trimming cut 4 bases from V and 12 bases from J; bases unmatched to any gene: 9. Germline CDR1 reads MDHEN; CDR2 reads SYDVKM. The CDR3 here is CASSSTGLAGPPQFF. In nucleotides, the CDR3 is TGTGCCAGCAGTTCCACGGGACTAGCGGGACCCCCGCAGTTCTTC.

The chain recombines TRBV7-9 with TRBJ1-1; D might be TRBD1 (6 bases). CDR1 and CDR2 (germline): SEHNR, FQNEAQ (reference sequence). V lost 3 bases, J lost 2 bases, and 16 bases lay in between. This CDR3 is 16 amino acids long. In nucleotides, the CDR3 is TGTGCCAGCAGCTTTTTCTCGGACAGAACAAACACTGAAGCTTTCTTT. Amino acids: CASSFFSDRTNTEAFF.

The chain links TRBV6-1 to TRBJ2-1, with 11 bases aligning to TRBD1. V lost 5 bases to trimming and J lost 9 bases; unmatched junction nucleotides: 6. CDR1 is MNHNS, CDR2 SASEGT, per germline. CDR3 length: 14 amino acids. This chain's CDR3 is CASSKDRGLGEQFF. As DNA, the CDR3 is TGTGCCAGCAGTAAGGACAGGGGGCTAGGTGAGCAGTTCTTC.

This chain joins TRBV11-3 and TRBJ2-5; a possible D gene is TRBD1 (6 bases). Trimming took 6 bases from V and 4 from J, leaving 18 bases between them. Germline V CDR1 and CDR2: SGHNT, YENEEA. The CDR3 has 15 amino acids. DNA for the CDR3: TGTGCCAGCAGTGAGAGGCAGGGGCGCGTAGAGACCCAGTACTTC. Its protein product is CASSERQGRVETQYF.

The CDR3 nucleotides are TGTGCCAGCAGCCTAGGGTGGACAGGCGACTACCAAGAGACCCAGTACTTC. This translates into CASSLGWTGDYQETQYF. The J gene is TRBJ2-5, the V gene TRBV11-3; 7 nucleotides match TRBD1. Per the germline V gene, CDR1 is SGHNT and CDR2 is YENEEA. The CDR3 is 17 residues long. V dropped 5 bases and J dropped 0; count of bases not matched to a gene: 12.

The chain links TRBV7-2 to TRBJ2-3; D may be TRBD2 (7 bases). Germline CDR1 SGHTA, CDR2 FQGNSA. Trimming pared 6 bases from V and 4 bases from J, leaving 17 bases between. The CDR3 is 15 amino acids. The CDR3 spells CASSPGDYKADTQYF. The CDR3, as DNA: TGTGCCAGCAGTCCAGGGGACTACAAGGCAGATACGCAGTATTTT.

The V gene is TRBV7-3, the J gene TRBJ2-5; tentatively, D is TRBD2 (6 bases). V was clipped by 5 bases and J by 3 bases, with 13 bases between them. The CDR3 is 14 amino acids. The germline V gene encodes CDR1 SGHTA and CDR2 FQGTGA. As DNA, the CDR3 is TGTGCCAGCAGCCCCTCGGGGGAGGAAGAGACCCAGTACTTC. This sequence encodes CASSPSGEEETQYF.

V and J are TRBV28 and TRBJ1-3; possibly TRBD1 for D (5 bases). The germline gives CDR1 MDHEN, CDR2 SYDVKM. Trimming took 5 bases from V and 0 from J, leaving 14 bases between them. The CDR3 has 16 residues. CDR3 amino acids: CASSPQGLFSGNTIYF. The CDR3 DNA is TGTGCCAGCAGTCCCCAGGGACTGTTCTCTGGAAACACCATATATTTT.

The gene calls are TRBV25-1 and TRBJ2-3, with 9 positions matching TRBD2. The V gene's germline CDR1 is MGHDK and CDR2 SYGVNS. This CDR3 has 18 residues. J was trimmed by 2 bases and V by 3 bases; bases with no gene match: 12. In DNA form, the CDR3 reads TGTGCCAGCAGTGACCCCGTGGGGCTAGCGGGATTCACAGATACGCAGTATTTT. The encoded protein is CASSDPVGLAGFTDTQYF.

The J gene is TRBJ1-2, the V gene TRBV6-1; a possible D gene is TRBD1 (6 bases). This CDR3 region has 14 residues. Trimming took off 2 bases at V and 3 bases at J, with 10 bases between the two ends. Germline V lookup: CDR1 MNHNS, CDR2 SASEGT. CDR3 bases: TGTGCCAGCAGTGAACCGGGACACTACTATGGCTACACCTTC. Translation: CASSEPGHYYGYTF.

This chain connects TRBV6-7 to TRBJ1-1; D possibly corresponds to TRBD1 (6 bases). TRBV6-7 is an open reading frame whose function is uncertain. The V and J ends lost 7 bases and 0 bases respectively, with 27 bases between them. The CDR3 extends over 19 amino acids. The CDR3, as DNA: TGTGCCAGCAACCCTTGGGTTGACAGGCAGAGCGCCTTGAACACTGAAGCTTTCTTT. Its protein is CASNPWVDRQSALNTEAFF.

This sequence joins TRBV6-5 and TRBJ2-5; 7 nucleotides line up with TRBD2. The DNA end lines up better with TRBJ2-7; the J call may be wrong. The germline V gene has CDR1 MNHEY and CDR2 SVGAGI. This CDR3 spans 14 amino acids. CDR3 in DNA: TGTGCCAGCAGCCGACAGCGGGACTACTACGAGCAGTACTTC. It codes for CASSRQRDYYEQYF.

The CDR3 spells CASSLPDRGRAYGYTF. In DNA form, the CDR3 reads TGTGCCAGCAGCTTGCCCGACAGGGGGCGAGCTTATGGCTACACCTTC. The V call is TRBV5-4, the J call TRBJ1-2, with 10 bases that match TRBD1. Germline lookup yields CDR1 SGHNT and CDR2 YYREEE (reference sequence). After removal of 1 base from V and 5 bases from J, the junction contained 8 bases not matched to a gene. The CDR3 sequence is 16 residues long.

CDR3 coding DNA: TGTGCCACCGCCCGTGACAGGGAGACCGGGGAGCTGTTTTTT. Translation: CATARDRETGELFF. V and J are TRBV10-3 and TRBJ2-2; 7 bases align to TRBD1. Trimming removed 10 bases from V and 5 bases from J; junction bases left unmatched: 10. CDR1 is ENHRY, CDR2 SYGVKD, per germline. The CDR3 has 14 amino acids.

The chain links TRBV5-1 to TRBJ2-2; no clear D gene. Looked up from germline, CDR1 is SGHRS and CDR2 is YFSETQ. V shed 6 bases and J shed 5 bases, with 5 bases lying between them. The CDR3 consists of 11 residues. CDR3 region: CASTLTGELFF. The CDR3, as DNA: TGCGCCAGCACGCTAACCGGGGAGCTGTTTTTT.

CDR3 sequence (DNA): TGTGCCATCAGTGAGTCTGGGGGGAGGGAAAAACTGTTTTTT. Its translation is CAISESGGREKLFF. The chain combines TRBV10-3 with TRBJ1-4; a possible D gene is TRBD1 (5 bases). The CDR3 length is 14 residues. V gave up 0 bases and J gave up 8 bases, with 10 bases separating them. Germline loops: CDR1 ENHRY, CDR2 SYGVKD.

The rearrangement uses TRBV28 and TRBJ2-4, with a weak D call TRBD1 (6 bases). V dropped 5 bases and J dropped 1 base, with 9 bases sitting between them. This CDR3 is 14 amino acids long. From germline, CDR1 is MDHEN and CDR2 SYDVKM. CDR3 sequence: CASSEQGAKNIQYF. CDR3 nucleotide sequence: TGTGCCAGCAGTGAGCAGGGGGCCAAAAACATTCAGTACTTC.

The CDR3 region is CASSTGTGPSYEQYF. DNA for the CDR3: TGTGCCAGTAGCACAGGGACAGGACCATCCTACGAGCAGTACTTC. The chain links TRBV19 to TRBJ2-7; 8 nucleotides agree with TRBD1. Germline V gene sequence: CDR1 LNHDA, CDR2 SQIVND (reference sequence). The CDR3 runs to 15 residues. V dropped 6 bases and J dropped 1; count of bases not matched to a gene: 8.

The chain couples TRBV6-4 to TRBJ1-2; TRBD1 matches at 9 bases. This CDR3 has 13 residues. The V gene end was trimmed by 6 bases and the J gene end by 8 bases; junction bases not matched to a gene: 7. CDR1 and CDR2 from the germline V gene are MRHNA and SNTAGT. The CDR3 DNA sequence: TGTGCCAGCAGCCGGGACAGGGCCGGGGGCTACACCTTC. As protein: CASSRDRAGGYTF.

The V and J genes are TRBV6-5 and TRBJ2-7, with D maybe TRBD2 (5 bases). CDR1 and CDR2 from the germline V gene are MNHEY and SVGAGI. The V end was cut by 4 bases, the J end by 1 base, with 17 bases between. This CDR3 region has 16 residues. CDR3 DNA sequence: TGTGCCAGCAGTTCCACCTTCGGGTCGGGATCCTACGAGCAGTACTTC. Its translation is CASSSTFGSGSYEQYF.

The chain couples TRBV7-9 to TRBJ2-6; D is unresolved. This CDR3 region has 19 residues. CDR1 SEHNR and CDR2 FQNEAQ come from the germline V gene (reference sequence). Trimming removed 0 bases at V and 3 bases at J, with 18 bases between. CDR3 in amino acids: CASSLALGATSSGANVLTF. As DNA, the CDR3 is TGTGCCAGCAGCTTAGCGCTCGGAGCTACCTCTAGTGGGGCCAACGTCCTGACTTTC.

The J gene is TRBJ2-7, the V gene TRBV5-1; 7 nucleotides agree with TRBD1. The V and J ends lost 4 bases and 6 bases, in that order; junction bases with no gene match: 4. Germline V gives CDR1 SGHRS, CDR2 YFSETQ. This CDR3 is built from 12 residues. CDR3 nucleotides: TGCGCCAGCAGCCAGGGGACAGTCGAGCAGTACTTC. Amino acid sequence: CASSQGTVEQYF.

This sequence joins TRBV28 and TRBJ2-7; 11 bases line up with TRBD1. Trimming at V came to 6 bases and at J to 7 bases, leaving 5 bases not matched to a gene. This CDR3 comprises 13 residues. The germline V gene has CDR1 MDHEN and CDR2 SYDVKM. CDR3 sequence reads: CASRDRGPLEQYF. The CDR3 DNA reads TGTGCCAGCAGGGACAGGGGGCCCTTGGAGCAGTACTTC.

V usage is TRBV7-9 and J usage is TRBJ1-5; 8 positions agree with TRBD1. Germline lookup yields CDR1 SEHNR and CDR2 FQNEAQ (reference sequence). The junction had 8 bases not matched to a gene; V was cut back by 5 bases and J by 2 bases. The CDR3 totals 16 residues. The CDR3 DNA sequence: TGTGCCAGCAGCATTTCGGACAGGGAGGGCAATCAGCCCCAGCATTTT. It codes for CASSISDREGNQPQHF.

The chain combines TRBV19 with TRBJ1-2; 7 nucleotides agree with TRBD1. The CDR3 runs 15 residues. Germline CDR1 is LNHDA and CDR2 is SQIVND (reference sequence). The J segment lost 8 bases and the V segment lost 4 bases, leaving 13 bases of the junction unmatched. The CDR3 region is CASSTRQGTSGGYTF. Here the CDR3 DNA reads TGTGCCAGTAGTACCAGACAGGGCACTTCTGGGGGCTACACCTTC.

The genes are TRBV28 and TRBJ2-7, with D tentatively TRBD1 (5 bases). V lost 3 bases and J 0 bases, leaving 12 bases between the germline ends. The CDR3 sequence is 15 residues long. Germline V CDR1 and CDR2: MDHEN, SYDVKM. CDR3 DNA: TGTGCCAGCAGTTTTGGGGCAGCCAACTCCTACGAGCAGTACTTC. As protein: CASSFGAANSYEQYF.

The rearrangement links TRBV5-1 to TRBJ2-1, with 9 bases fitting TRBD1. V lost 5 bases and J lost 10; bases outside the gene matches: 10. The V gene's germline CDR1 is SGHRS and CDR2 YFSETQ. The length of the CDR3 is 14 residues. The DNA of the CDR3 is TGCGCCAGCAGTGAATCGAGCGGGACAGGGGAGCAGTTCTTC. Amino acids: CASSESSGTGEQFF. Full variable domain (missing parts from reference TRBV5-1 and TRBJ2-1): KAGVTQTPRYLIKTRGQQVTLSCSPISGHRSVSWYQQTPGQGLQFLFEYFSETQRNKGNFPGRFSGRQFSNSRSEMNVSTLELGDSALYLCASSESSGTGEQFFGPGTRLTVL.

The chain employs TRBV7-9 and TRBJ2-5; 12 bases map to TRBD2. The ends lost 3 bases at V and 2 bases at J; junction bases unmatched: 10. CDR1 and CDR2 from the germline V gene are SEHNR and FQNEAQ (reference sequence). There are 18 residues in the CDR3. In nucleotides, the CDR3 is TGTGCCAGCAGCTTGGCAAGAGGACTAGCGGGGACTCAAGAGACCCAGTACTTC. As protein: CASSLARGLAGTQETQYF.

The V and J genes are TRBV10-3 and TRBJ1-3, with D tentatively TRBD1 (5 bases). This CDR3 contains 18 residues. Germline V gene sequence: CDR1 ENHRY, CDR2 SYGVKD. Trimming removed 2 bases from V and 0 bases from J, with 17 bases in between. CDR3 DNA sequence: TGTGCCATCAGTGAGCCTACCCCGCGCGGACACTCTGGAAACACCATATATTTT. It specifies CAISEPTPRGHSGNTIYF.